The source of this TCR beta chain is a study of vaccination effects on CD4 cells after COVID-19. The method was immunoSEQ multiplex PCR; TCRdb's version includes in-frame clones alone and lacks a portion of them. The profile covers 30,000 or so clones, with around 70% appearing a single time and roughly 12% taken by the ten largest. Between the trimmed V and J ends, which lost 0 bases and 3 bases, there was a span of 6 bases. CDR3 size: 13 residues. CDR1 SEHNR and CDR2 FQNEAQ come from the germline V gene (reference sequence). ViraFEST expansion of antigen-specific CD4+ T cells with viral peptide pools preceded sequencing. CD4+ T cell isolation took place after 10 days of culture. Vaccination of participants consisted of two doses of either the BNT162b2 or mRNA-1273 vaccine. Comments on this clone: The antigen is not known.

The TCR comes from a human donor who received a COVID-19 vaccine. The chain carries TRBV7-9 and TRBJ2-7; D is unclear. The source was CD4+ T cells from PBMCs cultured with HCoV-229E spike peptides, collected after COVID-19 vaccination. This chain's CDR3 is CASSLALNYEQYF. Written as DNA, the CDR3 is TGTGCCAGCAGCTTAGCCCTTAACTACGAGCAGTACTTC.